This TCR beta chain was captured by sequencing in a study of T cell repertoires in cytomegalovirus infection. As for the study in general: Use of recently identified HLA-C-restricted and well-studied HLA-B-restricted CMV epitopes was part of the study. Indicated by public TCR beta signatures were CMV infection and matching HLA type.

General study points: The cumulative frequency of public TCR beta families distinguished individuals who carried CMV together with the relevant HLA. In two of eight donors, the top clonotype was HLA-C-restricted CMV-specific.

TCRdb reanalysed the reads using MiXCR and keeps one entry per CDR3 protein. The sample contains 110,000 to 150,000 distinct CDR3 sequences, around 30% of which appear only once. On this clonotype: Its antigen is unknown.

Germline V CDR1 and CDR2: SEHNR, FQNEAQ (reference sequence). This CDR3 is built from 16 residues. The ends were cut back, 1 base at V and 0 bases at J, with 10 bases in the middle. This sample comprised CD8+ T cells from cultured PBMCs, obtained from culture after CMV antigen stimulation. The chain has TRBV7-9 and TRBJ2-1; D may be TRBD1 (5 bases). The TCR sequence derives from a human donor in good health (CMV status not recorded). Some clones in this sample may be carry-over from other donors' samples. CDR3 loop: CASSLDGQGSYNEQFF. Written as DNA, the CDR3 is TGTGCCAGCAGCTTAGATGGGCAGGGCTCCTACAATGAGCAGTTCTTC.